This T cell receptor (beta chain) was captured by sequencing in a study of OX40 agonist ivuxolimab in advanced cancers. Clones were read by immunoSEQ multiplex PCR, and TCRdb kept only the in-frame ones, dropping some. Counted here are 100,000 to 120,000 clones, approximately 89% occurring once; the ten biggest clones make up 0.27%. V was trimmed by 0 bases and J by 1 base, leaving 7 bases between them. The CDR3 totals 14 residues. The germline V gene encodes CDR1 SGHRS and CDR2 YFSETQ. This clonotype originated in an adult with an advanced solid tumor such as melanoma, head and neck, liver or kidney cancer. This specimen was CD4+ or CD8+ T cells sorted from blood, taken in a trial of the OX40 agonist ivuxolimab. V usage is TRBV5-1 and J usage is TRBJ1-1; D gene ambiguous. For the CDR3, the DNA is TGCGCCAGCAGCTTGGGCCCAGAGAACACTGAAGCTTTCTTT. It codes for CASSLGPENTEAFF.